The text below deals with one TCR beta chain. Its antigen is unknown. Collection of a roughly 2.3 ml blood sample took place per donor. The germline CDR1 and CDR2 sequences are MNHEY and SVGAGI. The CDR3 extends over 17 amino acids. This sample is drawn from a study of monozygotic twins with inflammatory bowel disease. General observations from the study: Whether twins were concordant or discordant made no difference to repertoire similarity, possibly from limited power. Variability may have been added to patient repertoires by differing immunosuppressive treatments.

Input per TCR library consisted of roughly 4,000 ng of total RNA. TCRdb reprocessed the 5' RACE reads and reports one entry per CDR3 protein, with no DNA. The ten top clones account for roughly 2%, within a sample of about 330,000 distinct CDR3 sequences. Sequences were obtained from blood. The chain couples TRBV6-5 to TRBJ1-3; the TCRdb call, TRBD1, lacks DNA for checking. This receptor was taken from a human donor with ulcerative colitis or Crohn's disease, or a healthy co-twin of an affected twin (not recorded which). The CDR3 sequence: CASSYSTPRQGGNTIYF.